The 22 T cell receptor beta chains below come from one sample, sequenced in a study of blood T cell repertoires in COVID-19. Method: immunoSEQ multiplex PCR; TCRdb's copy keeps in-frame clones and lacks some. In the table there are some 94,000 clones, roughly 87% of which are singletons. The sequenced sample was peripheral blood. Receptors originate from a woman aged 55 to 70 with COVID-19, enrolled during active disease.

V and J are TRBV27 and TRBJ1-6; D gene uncertain. V was trimmed by 4 bases and J by 9 bases, leaving 10 bases between them. The germline gives CDR1 MNHEY, CDR2 SMNVEV (reference sequence). The CDR3 covers 13 residues. CDR3 DNA: TGTGCCAGCAGTTCATACGGGTTTTCACCCCTCCACTTT. This translates into CASSSYGFSPLHF.

The V gene is TRBV6-5, the J gene TRBJ1-5; TRBD1 is a possible D gene (5 bases). Trimming shortened V by 7 bases and J by 2 bases, and 15 bases separated the two germline ends. Germline CDR1 is MNHEY and CDR2 is SVGAGI. CDR3 length: 15 amino acids. In DNA, the CDR3 is TGTGCCAGCAATGGGGCCACGGTAGGCAATCAGCCCCAGCATTTT. Encoded protein: CASNGATVGNQPQHF.

The chain joins TRBV4-2 to TRBJ2-3; the D gene is possibly TRBD2 (5 bases). The CDR3 runs 14 residues. V was clipped by 3 bases and J by 2 bases, with 9 bases between them. From germline, CDR1 is LGHNA and CDR2 YNFKEQ. CDR3 DNA sequence: TGTGCCAGCAGCCATTCTAGCCCCACAGATACGCAGTATTTT. This codes for CASSHSSPTDTQYF.

CDR3 amino acids: CASSLWLLFEQDNSYGYTF. The CDR3, as DNA: TGTGCCAGCAGTTTATGGTTGTTATTTGAACAGGACAATAGCTATGGCTACACCTTC. The V and J genes are TRBV28 and TRBJ1-2; a possible D gene is TRBD1 (5 bases). The germline V gene encodes CDR1 MDHEN and CDR2 SYDVKM. Deletions cut 0 bases from V and 4 bases from J, with 24 bases between. This CDR3 has 19 amino acids.

The chain uses TRBV10-2 and TRBJ1-5; possible D gene TRBD1, 5 bases. This CDR3 has 15 residues. Trimming left V 4 bases short and J 0 bases short, with 10 bases between. Germline CDR1 reads WSHSY; CDR2 reads SAAADI. CDR3 residues: CASSGGRYSNQPQHF. The CDR3 DNA follows: TGCGCCAGCAGTGGGGGCCGATATAGCAATCAGCCCCAGCATTTT.

The chain links TRBV27 to TRBJ2-7; 7 nucleotides line up with TRBD1. Per germline, CDR1 MNHEY and CDR2 SMNVEV (reference sequence). This CDR3 comprises 15 residues. The trim removed 5 bases at V and 3 bases at J, leaving 10 bases unmatched. For the CDR3, the DNA is TGTGCCAGCAGTCCGGGGACAGTCCAAAACTACGAGCAGTACTTC. Translated: CASSPGTVQNYEQYF.

This clone was seen only once. The rearrangement links TRBV15 to TRBJ1-5, with 7 bases fitting TRBD1. The germline gives CDR1 LNHNV, CDR2 YYDKDF (reference sequence). The CDR3 spans 18 residues. The J segment lost 0 bases and the V segment lost 1 base, leaving 9 bases of the junction unmatched. CDR3 bases: TGTGCCACCAGCAGAGCGGGACAGTCTACGTATAGCAATCAGCCCCAGCATTTT. This codes for CATSRAGQSTYSNQPQHF.

The J gene is TRBJ1-1, the V gene TRBV6-2 or TRBV6-3, with TRBD1 matching over 7 bases. The CDR3 runs to 13 residues. CDR1 is MNHEY, CDR2 SVGEGT, per germline. With 4 bases clipped from V and 5 bases from J, the junction kept 4 bases outside the gene matches. The CDR3 nucleotides are TGTGCCAGCAGTTCTCAGGGGGGAACTGAAGCTTTCTTT. Its translation: CASSSQGGTEAFF.

This chain joins TRBV27 and TRBJ1-2; tentative D call: TRBD1 (5 bases). Germline CDR1 and CDR2: MNHEY and SMNVEV (reference sequence). This CDR3 is built from 18 residues. The V end lost 1 base, the J end lost 2 bases, and 20 bases lay between the germline ends. This CDR3 reads CASSLFPRTQAGNYGYTF. Written as DNA, the CDR3 is TGTGCCAGCAGTTTATTTCCCCGCACACAGGCAGGAAACTATGGCTACACCTTC.

This chain links TRBV19 with TRBJ2-7; unclear D gene. V shed 3 bases and J shed 0 bases, with 9 bases lying between them. Per germline, CDR1 LNHDA and CDR2 SQIVND (reference sequence). There are 14 residues in the CDR3. CDR3 coding DNA: TGTGCCAGTAGTATCGCGTCAAGCTCCTACGAGCAGTACTTC. Translating gives CASSIASSSYEQYF.

J is TRBJ1-4 and V is TRBV18, with unresolved D. The CDR3 has 14 residues. Germline V gene lookup returns CDR1 KGHSH and CDR2 LQKENI. V lost 2 bases to trimming and J lost 8 bases, with 12 bases between them. The CDR3 is CASSPESMPEKLFF. The CDR3 nucleotides read TGTGCCAGCTCACCAGAGTCTATGCCGGAAAAACTGTTTTTT.

The V gene is TRBV7-2, the J gene TRBJ1-3; D perhaps matches TRBD1 (6 bases). Germline values: CDR1 SGHTA, CDR2 FQGNSA. There are 15 residues in the CDR3. V dropped 5 bases and J dropped 2 bases, with 13 bases sitting between them. The CDR3 region is CASSSTGPPGNTIYF. As DNA, the CDR3 is TGTGCCAGCAGCAGTACAGGGCCACCTGGAAACACCATATATTTT. The entire variable domain, with the rest obtained from reference TRBV7-2 and TRBJ1-3, is as follows: GAGVSQSPSNKVTEKGKDVELRCDPISGHTALYWYRQSLGQGLEFLIYFQGNSAPDKSGLPSDRFSAERTGGSVSTLTIQRTQQEDSAVYLCASSSTGPPGNTIYFGEGSWLTVV.

The chain couples TRBV28 to TRBJ1-4; D unclear. The CDR3 runs 11 residues. Germline assignment: CDR1 MDHEN and CDR2 SYDVKM. V lost 9 bases and J lost 5, with 7 bases in between. The CDR3 DNA reads TGTGCCAGTACTCAAAATGAAAAACTGTTTTTT. This sequence encodes CASTQNEKLFF.

This chain links TRBV6-5 with TRBJ1-4; 7 positions match TRBD1. V lost 6 bases to trimming and J lost 5 bases; unmatched junction nucleotides: 3. Germline V lookup: CDR1 MNHEY, CDR2 SVGAGI. The CDR3 covers 13 residues. CDR3 sequence: CASRWDRNEKLFF. The CDR3 nucleotides are TGTGCCAGCAGATGGGACAGAAATGAAAAACTGTTTTTT.

In this sample, this clone turned up a few times. The J gene is TRBJ2-2, the V gene TRBV5-5, with D possibly being TRBD1 (5 bases). In germline, CDR1 is SGHKS, CDR2 YYEKEE (reference sequence). The V end lost 0 bases, the J end lost 0 bases, and 15 bases lay between the germline ends. The CDR3 loop spans 18 amino acids. The CDR3 reads CASSLGPLAGSNTGELFF. DNA of the CDR3: TGTGCCAGCAGCTTGGGGCCCCTTGCAGGGTCGAACACCGGGGAGCTGTTTTTT.

The chain has TRBV6-5 and TRBJ1-3, with D possibly being TRBD1 (6 bases). This CDR3 has 14 amino acids. The V gene lost 4 bases and the J gene lost 4 bases, with 11 bases spanning the gap. Germline assignment: CDR1 MNHEY and CDR2 SVGAGI. The CDR3 sequence is CASSSTGGGNTIYF. In DNA, the CDR3 is TGTGCCAGCAGTTCGACAGGTGGGGGAAACACCATATATTTT.

The V call is TRBV6-6, the J call TRBJ1-1, with 9 bases identical to TRBD1. The CDR3 consists of 15 residues. V shed 6 bases and J 3 bases; nucleotides not matched to a gene: 8. Germline assignment: CDR1 MNHNY and CDR2 SVGAGI (reference sequence). The CDR3 sequence: CASRLGQGKDTEAFF. CDR3 bases: TGTGCCAGCAGATTGGGACAGGGCAAGGACACTGAAGCTTTCTTT.

V gene TRBV12-3 or TRBV12-4 combines with J gene TRBJ1-4; D is possibly TRBD1 (6 bases). V lost 1 base and J lost 7, with 7 bases in between. The CDR3 contains 13 residues. The CDR3 loop reads CASSLGTAEKLFF. CDR3 DNA: TGTGCCAGCAGTTTAGGGACAGCTGAAAAACTGTTTTTT.

The chain uses TRBV12-3 or TRBV12-4 and TRBJ2-5; D is undetermined. This CDR3 has 13 residues. V was clipped by 5 bases and J by 0 bases, with 7 bases between them. The CDR3 bases are TGTGCCAGCAGTCCTCAGAACCAAGAGACCCAGTACTTC. It codes for CASSPQNQETQYF.

The rearrangement uses TRBV30 and TRBJ2-5; D possibly corresponds to TRBD2 (6 bases). The CDR3 is made up of 12 amino acids. V was clipped by 2 bases and J by 3 bases, with 7 bases between them. The V gene's germline CDR1 is GTSNPN and CDR2 SVGIG (reference sequence). In DNA, the CDR3 is TGTGCCTGGAGTCGGGGGAAAGAGACCCAGTACTTC. Protein product: CAWSRGKETQYF.

The chain combines TRBV3-1 (or the pseudogene TRBV3-2) with TRBJ2-3; 8 positions match TRBD2. The CDR3 extends over 16 amino acids. J was trimmed by 4 bases and V by 2 bases; bases with no gene match: 8. Germline V gene data show CDR1 as LGHDT and CDR2 as YNNKEL (reference sequence). In nucleotides, the CDR3 is TGTGCCAGCAGCCAATTGACTAGCGCTAATCCAGATACGCAGTATTTT. It specifies CASSQLTSANPDTQYF.

The rearrangement joins TRBV6-5 to TRBJ2-7, with TRBD1 matching 9 bases. Germline CDR1 MNHEY, CDR2 SVGAGI. This CDR3 region has 14 residues. V was clipped by 6 bases and J by 0 bases; unmatched bases: 3. As DNA, the CDR3 is TGTGCCAGCAGGGACAGGGGTTCCTCCTACGAGCAGTACTTC. Its translation: CASRDRGSSYEQYF.